A single sample gave rise to the 10 T cell receptor beta chains below, sequenced in a study of cytomegalovirus exposure and HLA in healthy donors. The PCR made use of 60 Vbeta and 13 Jbeta primers. Only in-frame clones appear in the TCRdb table, and some are missing; sequencing was by immunoSEQ multiplex PCR. The table lists 40,000 to 60,000 clones, with 25% to 30% in the top ten. The sequenced sample was PBMCs. Source of these receptors: a man aged 40-49 years in good health and CMV-seropositive.

The V gene is TRBV7-9, the J gene TRBJ2-2; D is perhaps TRBD1 (5 bases). V was shortened by 5 bases and J by 7 bases, with 11 bases between the two germline ends. Germline V gene lookup returns CDR1 SEHNR and CDR2 FQNEAQ (reference sequence). The CDR3 sequence is 13 residues long. In DNA form, the CDR3 reads TGTGCCAGCAGCCATTACAGGAGCGGGGAGCTGTTTTTT. This translates into CASSHYRSGELFF.

The chain is built from TRBV10-3 and TRBJ1-2; 7 bases are a match to TRBD1. The CDR3 contains 12 residues. In germline, CDR1 is ENHRY, CDR2 SYGVKD. V dropped 8 bases and J dropped 3; count of bases not matched to a gene: 3. The CDR3 DNA reads as TGTGCCATCTCAGGGGGAGACTATGGCTACACCTTC. Translated, it gives CAISGGDYGYTF.

This chain connects TRBV19 to TRBJ1-2; 10 bases align to TRBD1. Germline CDR1 and CDR2: LNHDA and SQIVND (reference sequence). The V segment lost 5 bases and the J segment 8 bases; nucleotides outside the gene matches: 8. The CDR3 has 14 amino acids. The CDR3 DNA sequence: TGTGCCAGTAGTCTCTCCCGGACAGGGGGAGGCTACACCTTC. Translation: CASSLSRTGGGYTF.

The chain combines TRBV6-6 with TRBJ2-7; D unresolved. V lost 0 bases and J 0 bases, leaving 6 bases between the germline ends. Germline V lookup: CDR1 MNHNY, CDR2 SVGAGI (reference sequence). This CDR3 has 14 amino acids. The CDR3 DNA reads TGTGCCAGCAGTTACTCGGGCAGCTCCTACGAGCAGTACTTC. This translates into CASSYSGSSYEQYF.

The rearrangement joins TRBV18 to TRBJ1-1; 9 nucleotides match TRBD1. The ends lost 2 bases at V and 5 bases at J; junction bases unmatched: 9. From germline, CDR1 is KGHSH and CDR2 LQKENI. The CDR3 runs to 16 residues. The CDR3 region has the DNA TGTGCCAGCTCACCAACCCCTCTACAGGGGGCGACTGAAGCTTTCTTT. Its protein product is CASSPTPLQGATEAFF. The entire variable domain, with the rest obtained from reference TRBV18 and TRBJ1-1, is as follows: NAGVMQNPRHLVRRRGQEARLRCSPMKGHSHVYWYRQLPEEGLKFMVYLQKENIIDESGMPKERFSAEFPKEGPSILRIQQVVRGDSAAYFCASSPTPLQGATEAFFGQGTRLTVV.

J is TRBJ1-1 and V is TRBV5-1; D may be TRBD1 (5 bases). The CDR3 is 14 amino acids. Germline V gives CDR1 SGHRS, CDR2 YFSETQ. Deletions cut 0 bases from V and 4 bases from J, with 10 bases between. CDR3 in DNA: TGCGCCAGCAGCTTGGCGGGGGTATCCACTGAAGCTTTCTTT. Amino acid sequence: CASSLAGVSTEAFF.

The genes are TRBV30 and TRBJ1-5; TRBD1 aligns across 7 bases. Per germline, CDR1 GTSNPN and CDR2 SVGIG (reference sequence). Unmatched junction bases numbered 4, after V lost 1 base and J lost 4 bases. This CDR3 has 14 amino acids. The CDR3 nucleotides read TGTGCCTGGAGTGGGACGACAGGGAATCAGCCCCAGCATTTT. Translation gives CAWSGTTGNQPQHF.

The chain employs TRBV25-1 and TRBJ2-3; D unresolved. The CDR3 has 14 amino acids. Trimming cost V 6 bases and J 2 bases, with 12 bases left between them. Germline CDR1 is MGHDK and CDR2 is SYGVNS. CDR3 DNA: TGTGCCAGCAGGAAGGCAGGCCTCACAGATACGCAGTATTTT. Protein sequence: CASRKAGLTDTQYF.

This rearrangement joins TRBV27 to TRBJ2-7; a weak D match, TRBD2 (6 bases). This CDR3 has 13 amino acids. The V end lost 4 bases, the J end lost 0 bases, and 7 bases lay between the germline ends. Germline lookup yields CDR1 MNHEY and CDR2 SMNVEV (reference sequence). CDR3 residues: CASSWRGSYEQYF. Here the CDR3 DNA reads TGTGCCAGCAGTTGGCGGGGCTCCTACGAGCAGTACTTC.

This chain connects TRBV11-2 to TRBJ2-7; 7 nucleotides align to TRBD1. Per the germline V gene, CDR1 is SGHAT and CDR2 is FQNNGV. This CDR3 is 17 amino acids long. V shed 3 bases and J 5 bases; nucleotides not matched to a gene: 16. The CDR3: CASSLPGFGQDAHEQYF. As DNA, the CDR3 is TGTGCCAGCAGCTTGCCCGGTTTCGGACAGGATGCCCACGAGCAGTACTTC.